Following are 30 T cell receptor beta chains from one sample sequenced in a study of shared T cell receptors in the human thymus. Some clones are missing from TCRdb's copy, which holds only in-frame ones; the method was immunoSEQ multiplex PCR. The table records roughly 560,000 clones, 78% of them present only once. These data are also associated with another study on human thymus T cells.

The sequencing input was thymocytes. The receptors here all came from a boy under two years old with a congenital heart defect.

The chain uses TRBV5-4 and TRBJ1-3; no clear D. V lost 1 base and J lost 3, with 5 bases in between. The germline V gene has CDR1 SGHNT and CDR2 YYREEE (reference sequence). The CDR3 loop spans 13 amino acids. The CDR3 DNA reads TGTGCCAGCAGCTTGCTTAATGGAAACACCATATATTTT. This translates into CASSLLNGNTIYF.

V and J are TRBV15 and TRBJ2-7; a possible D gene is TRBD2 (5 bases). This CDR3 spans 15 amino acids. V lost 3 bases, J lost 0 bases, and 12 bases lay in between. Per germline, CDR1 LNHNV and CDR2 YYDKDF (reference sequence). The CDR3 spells CATSSEAALSYEQYF. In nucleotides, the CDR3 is TGTGCCACCAGCAGTGAAGCGGCCCTCTCCTACGAGCAGTACTTC.

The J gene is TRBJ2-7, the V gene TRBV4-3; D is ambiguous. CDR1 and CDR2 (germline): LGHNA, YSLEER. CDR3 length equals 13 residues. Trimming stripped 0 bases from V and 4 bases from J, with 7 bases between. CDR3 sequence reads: CASSQERGYEQYF. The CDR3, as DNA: TGCGCCAGCAGCCAAGAACGAGGTTACGAGCAGTACTTC.

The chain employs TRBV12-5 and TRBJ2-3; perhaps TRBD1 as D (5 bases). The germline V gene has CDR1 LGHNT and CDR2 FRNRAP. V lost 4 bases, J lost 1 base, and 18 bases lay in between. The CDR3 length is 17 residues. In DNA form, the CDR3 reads TGTGCTAGTGGTTCCTCCGTCAGGGCGTCGGGCACAGATACGCAGTATTTT. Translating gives CASGSSVRASGTDTQYF.

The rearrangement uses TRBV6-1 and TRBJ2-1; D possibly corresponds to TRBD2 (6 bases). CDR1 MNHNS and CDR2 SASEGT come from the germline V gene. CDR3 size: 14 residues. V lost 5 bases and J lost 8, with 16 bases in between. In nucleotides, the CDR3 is TGTGCCAGCAGTAGAGCGGGTAGGTCCTATGAGCAGTTCTTC. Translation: CASSRAGRSYEQFF.

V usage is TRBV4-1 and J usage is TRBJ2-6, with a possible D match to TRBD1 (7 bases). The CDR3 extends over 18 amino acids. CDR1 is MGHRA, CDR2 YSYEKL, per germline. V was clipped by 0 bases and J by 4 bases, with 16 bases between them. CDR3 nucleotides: TGCGCCAGCAGCCAAGATCGATCCAGGGGGGAAGGGGCCAACGTCCTGACTTTC. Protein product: CASSQDRSRGEGANVLTF.

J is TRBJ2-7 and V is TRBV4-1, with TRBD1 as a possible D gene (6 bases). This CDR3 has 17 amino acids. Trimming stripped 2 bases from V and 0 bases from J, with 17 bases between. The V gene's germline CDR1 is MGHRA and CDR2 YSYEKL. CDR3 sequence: CASSQLGHDVSSYEQYF. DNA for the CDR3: TGCGCCAGCAGCCAACTGGGACATGACGTTAGCTCCTACGAGCAGTACTTC.

CDR3 sequence reads: CASSCNRGSRAGQYF. The CDR3 bases are TGTGCCAGCAGTTGTAACAGGGGAAGTAGAGCTGGGCAGTACTTC. This chain connects TRBV6-5 to TRBJ2-7, with TRBD1 matching over 7 bases. The CDR3 has 15 residues. CDR1 and CDR2 (germline): MNHEY, SVGAGI. The V gene end was trimmed by 4 bases and the J gene end by 9 bases; junction bases not matched to a gene: 15.

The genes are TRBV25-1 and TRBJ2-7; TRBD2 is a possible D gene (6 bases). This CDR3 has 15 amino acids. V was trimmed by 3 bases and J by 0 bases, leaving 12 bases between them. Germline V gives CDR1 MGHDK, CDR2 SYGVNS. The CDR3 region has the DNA TGTGCCAGCAGTGATCCCAGCGGGTCCTCCTACGAGCAGTACTTC. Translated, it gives CASSDPSGSSYEQYF.

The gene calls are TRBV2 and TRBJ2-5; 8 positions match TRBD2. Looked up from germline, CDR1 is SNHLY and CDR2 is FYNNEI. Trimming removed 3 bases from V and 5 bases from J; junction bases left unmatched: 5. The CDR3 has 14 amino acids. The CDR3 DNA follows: TGTGCCAGCAGTGACGGGGGGGAAGGGGAGACCCAGTACTTC. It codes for CASSDGGEGETQYF.

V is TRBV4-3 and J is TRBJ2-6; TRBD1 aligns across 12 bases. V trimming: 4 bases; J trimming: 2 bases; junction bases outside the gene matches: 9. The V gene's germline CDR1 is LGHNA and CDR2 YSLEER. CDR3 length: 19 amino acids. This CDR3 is CASSRPGTGGSTGANVLTF. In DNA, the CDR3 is TGCGCCAGCAGCCGCCCAGGGACAGGGGGCTCCACTGGGGCCAACGTCCTGACTTTC.

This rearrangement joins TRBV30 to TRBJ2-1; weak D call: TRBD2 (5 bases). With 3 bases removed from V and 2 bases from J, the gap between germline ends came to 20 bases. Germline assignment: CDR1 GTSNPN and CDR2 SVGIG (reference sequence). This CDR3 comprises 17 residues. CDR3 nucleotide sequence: TGTGCCTGGAGGGTAACGGTTGGCGGGCGAACCTACAATGAGCAGTTCTTC. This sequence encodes CAWRVTVGGRTYNEQFF.

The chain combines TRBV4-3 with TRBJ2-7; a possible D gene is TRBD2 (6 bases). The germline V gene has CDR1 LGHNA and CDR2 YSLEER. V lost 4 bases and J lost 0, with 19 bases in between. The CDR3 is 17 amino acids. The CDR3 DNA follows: TGCGCCAGCAGCCCTGATGTGGGTAGCGGAGCCTCCTACGAGCAGTACTTC. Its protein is CASSPDVGSGASYEQYF.

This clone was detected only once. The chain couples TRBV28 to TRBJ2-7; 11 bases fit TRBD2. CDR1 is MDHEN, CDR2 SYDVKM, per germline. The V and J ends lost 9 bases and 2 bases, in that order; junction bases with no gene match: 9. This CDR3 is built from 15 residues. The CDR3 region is CASSLAGGTTYEQYF. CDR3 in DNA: TGTGCCAGTAGCTTAGCGGGAGGGACCACCTACGAGCAGTACTTC.

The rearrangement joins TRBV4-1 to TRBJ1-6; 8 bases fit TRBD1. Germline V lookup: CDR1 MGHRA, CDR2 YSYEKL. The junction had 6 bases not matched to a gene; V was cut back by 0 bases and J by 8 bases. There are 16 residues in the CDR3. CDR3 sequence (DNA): TGCGCCAGCAGCCAAGATTATCCACAGGGGGATTCACCCCTCCACTTT. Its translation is CASSQDYPQGDSPLHF.

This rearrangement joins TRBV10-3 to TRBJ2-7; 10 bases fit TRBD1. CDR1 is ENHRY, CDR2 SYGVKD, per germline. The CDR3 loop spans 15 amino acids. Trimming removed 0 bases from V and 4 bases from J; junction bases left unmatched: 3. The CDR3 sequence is CAISESTGGLYEQYF. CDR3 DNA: TGTGCCATCAGTGAGTCGACAGGGGGCTTGTACGAGCAGTACTTC.

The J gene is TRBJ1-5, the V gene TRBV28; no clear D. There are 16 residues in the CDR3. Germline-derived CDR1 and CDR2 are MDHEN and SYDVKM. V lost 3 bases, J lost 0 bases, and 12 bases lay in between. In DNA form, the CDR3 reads TGTGCCAGCAGTTTCCTGGACTTTTATAGCAATCAGCCCCAGCATTTT. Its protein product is CASSFLDFYSNQPQHF.

CDR3 protein: CASSLAGTSGSYEQYF. As DNA, the CDR3 is TGTGCCAGCTCCCTCGCCGGGACTAGCGGGAGCTACGAGCAGTACTTC. The chain recombines TRBV18 with TRBJ2-7, with 14 bases that match TRBD2. The CDR3 covers 16 residues. V trimming: 6 bases; J trimming: 3 bases; junction bases outside the gene matches: 7. Germline lookup yields CDR1 KGHSH and CDR2 LQKENI.

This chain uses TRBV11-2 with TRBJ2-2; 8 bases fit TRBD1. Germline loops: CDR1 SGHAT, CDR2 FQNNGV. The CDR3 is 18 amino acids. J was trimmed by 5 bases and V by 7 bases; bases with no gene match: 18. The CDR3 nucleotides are TGTGCCAGCAACTTTGGGGACAGGAGCCCCGAAGGGACCGGGGAGCTGTTTTTT. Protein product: CASNFGDRSPEGTGELFF.

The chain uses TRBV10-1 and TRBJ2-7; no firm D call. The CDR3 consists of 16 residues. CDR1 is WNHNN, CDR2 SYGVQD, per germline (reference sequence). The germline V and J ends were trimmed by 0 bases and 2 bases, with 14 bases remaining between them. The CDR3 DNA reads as TGCGCCAGCAGTGAGTCGTTAGAATCGGTTCCCTACGAGCAGTACTTC. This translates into CASSESLESVPYEQYF.

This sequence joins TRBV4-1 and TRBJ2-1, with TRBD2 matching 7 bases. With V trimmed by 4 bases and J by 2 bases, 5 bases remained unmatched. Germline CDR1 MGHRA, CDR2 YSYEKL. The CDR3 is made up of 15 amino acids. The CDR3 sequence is CASSRSSGTYNEQFF. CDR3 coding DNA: TGCGCCAGCAGCCGCTCAAGCGGGACCTACAATGAGCAGTTCTTC.

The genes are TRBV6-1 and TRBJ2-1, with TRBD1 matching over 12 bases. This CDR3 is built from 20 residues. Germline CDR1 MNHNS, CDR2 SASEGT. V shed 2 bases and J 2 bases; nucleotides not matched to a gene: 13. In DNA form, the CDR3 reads TGTGCCAGCAGTGAACCAGGGACAGGGGGCAAGGGACTAGCCTACAATGAGCAGTTCTTC. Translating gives CASSEPGTGGKGLAYNEQFF.

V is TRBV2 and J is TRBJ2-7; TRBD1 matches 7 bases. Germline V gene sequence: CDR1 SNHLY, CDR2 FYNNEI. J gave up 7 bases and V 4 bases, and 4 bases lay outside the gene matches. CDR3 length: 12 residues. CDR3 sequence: CASSGQGEEQYF. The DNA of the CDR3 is TGTGCCAGCAGTGGACAGGGTGAAGAGCAGTACTTC.

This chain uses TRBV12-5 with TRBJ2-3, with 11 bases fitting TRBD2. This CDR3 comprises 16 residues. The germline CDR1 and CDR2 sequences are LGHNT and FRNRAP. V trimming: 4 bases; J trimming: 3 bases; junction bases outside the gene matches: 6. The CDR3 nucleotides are TGTGCTAGTGGTTCCTTTAGCGGGAGGGAAACAGATACGCAGTATTTT. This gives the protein CASGSFSGRETDTQYF.

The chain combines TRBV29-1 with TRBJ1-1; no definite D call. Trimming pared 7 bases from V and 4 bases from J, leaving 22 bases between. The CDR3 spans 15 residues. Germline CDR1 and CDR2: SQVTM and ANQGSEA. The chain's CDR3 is CSASGEDSRSTEAFF. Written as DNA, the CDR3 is TGCAGCGCCTCCGGGGAGGATTCAAGGAGCACTGAAGCTTTCTTT.

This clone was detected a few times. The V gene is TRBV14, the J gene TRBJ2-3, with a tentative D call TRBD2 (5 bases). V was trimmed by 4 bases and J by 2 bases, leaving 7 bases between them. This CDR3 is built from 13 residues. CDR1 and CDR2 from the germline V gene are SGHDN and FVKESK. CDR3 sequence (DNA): TGTGCCAGCAGCCTACTAGACACAGATACGCAGTATTTT. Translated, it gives CASSLLDTDTQYF.

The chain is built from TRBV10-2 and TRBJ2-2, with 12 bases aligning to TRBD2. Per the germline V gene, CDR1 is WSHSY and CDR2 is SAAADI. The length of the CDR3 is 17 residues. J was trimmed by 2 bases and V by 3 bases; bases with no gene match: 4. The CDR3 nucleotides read TGCGCCAGCAGTGACCTAGCGGGAGGGCTAAACACCGGGGAGCTGTTTTTT. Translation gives CASSDLAGGLNTGELFF.

CDR3 nucleotide sequence: TGTGCCATCAAAAAAGGGGGCCTCTATGGCTACACCTTC. This sequence encodes CAIKKGGLYGYTF. V usage is TRBV6-1 and J usage is TRBJ1-2; 7 bases fit TRBD1. V was clipped by 10 bases and J by 4 bases; unmatched bases: 9. The CDR3 sequence is 13 residues long. The V gene's germline CDR1 is MNHNS and CDR2 SASEGT.

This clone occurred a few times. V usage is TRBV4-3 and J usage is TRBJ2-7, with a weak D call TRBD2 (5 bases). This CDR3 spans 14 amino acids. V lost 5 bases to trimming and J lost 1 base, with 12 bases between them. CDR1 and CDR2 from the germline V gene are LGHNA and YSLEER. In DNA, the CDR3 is TGCGCCAGCAGCACCCAGACGGGATCCTACGAGCAGTACTTC. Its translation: CASSTQTGSYEQYF.

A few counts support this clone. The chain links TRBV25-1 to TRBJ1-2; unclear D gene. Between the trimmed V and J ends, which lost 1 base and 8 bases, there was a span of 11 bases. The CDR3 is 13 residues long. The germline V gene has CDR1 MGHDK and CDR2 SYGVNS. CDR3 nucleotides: TGTGCCAGCAGTGAATTTGGAGGGCGGGGCTACACCTTC. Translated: CASSEFGGRGYTF.